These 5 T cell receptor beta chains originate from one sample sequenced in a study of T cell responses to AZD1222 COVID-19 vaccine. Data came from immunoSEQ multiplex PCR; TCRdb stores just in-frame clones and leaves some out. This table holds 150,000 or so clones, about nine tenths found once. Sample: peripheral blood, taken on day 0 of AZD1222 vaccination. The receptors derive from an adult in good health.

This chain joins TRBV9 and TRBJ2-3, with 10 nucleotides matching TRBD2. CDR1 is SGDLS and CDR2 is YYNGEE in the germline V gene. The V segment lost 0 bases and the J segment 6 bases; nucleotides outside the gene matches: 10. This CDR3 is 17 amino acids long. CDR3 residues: CASSVGSGLAARDTQYF. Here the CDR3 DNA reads TGTGCCAGCAGCGTAGGAAGTGGACTAGCGGCGAGGGATACGCAGTATTTT.

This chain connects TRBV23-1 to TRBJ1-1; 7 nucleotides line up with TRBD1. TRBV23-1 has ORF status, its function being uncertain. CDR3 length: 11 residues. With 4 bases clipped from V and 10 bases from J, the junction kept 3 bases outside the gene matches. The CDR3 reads CASSLRGGAFF. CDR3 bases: TGCGCCAGCAGTCTCAGGGGGGGAGCTTTCTTT.

This chain's CDR3 is CASSLELGNNEKLFF. The CDR3 coding sequence is TGCGCCAGCAGCTTGGAGTTGGGGAACAATGAAAAACTGTTTTTT. The chain recombines TRBV5-1 with TRBJ1-4, with D uncertain. CDR3 size: 15 residues. V dropped 0 bases and J dropped 5 bases, with 11 bases sitting between them. Germline lookup yields CDR1 SGHRS and CDR2 YFSETQ.

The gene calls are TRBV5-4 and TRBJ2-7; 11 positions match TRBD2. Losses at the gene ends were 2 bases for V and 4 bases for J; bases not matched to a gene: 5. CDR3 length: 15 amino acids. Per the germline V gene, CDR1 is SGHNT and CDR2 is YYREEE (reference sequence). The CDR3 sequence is CASSFTSGRMYEQYF. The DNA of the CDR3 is TGTGCCAGCAGCTTTACTAGCGGGAGAATGTACGAGCAGTACTTC.

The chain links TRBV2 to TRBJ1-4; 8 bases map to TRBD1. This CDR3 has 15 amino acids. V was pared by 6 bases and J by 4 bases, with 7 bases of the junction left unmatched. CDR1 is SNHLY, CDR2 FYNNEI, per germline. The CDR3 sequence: CASSPGQGNNEKLFF. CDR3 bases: TGTGCCAGCAGCCCAGGACAGGGCAATAATGAAAAACTGTTTTTT.